This entry describes one T cell receptor (beta chain). Its matching antigen is unknown. TCRdb ran MiXCR on the 5' RACE reads and lists one entry per CDR3 protein. The data hold about 300,000 distinct CDR3 sequences, with more than 9% observed a single time. The data stem from a study of CD8 T cells in ankylosing spondylitis. Germline V gene sequence: CDR1 DFQATT, CDR2 SNEGSKA (reference sequence). Trimming cost V 0 bases and J 7 bases, with 19 bases left between them. This CDR3 spans 16 amino acids. Regarding the study as a whole: Clones linked with disease were CD8+ and fairly uncommon in the peripheral blood.

This chain links TRBV20-1 with TRBJ2-1; D may match TRBD1 or TRBD2 (6 bases each). This TCR derives from a female donor with ankylosing spondylitis or in good health (not recorded which). Input material: blood, either unsorted or a sorted T cell fraction (not recorded which). The CDR3 loop is CSAREPAGVGGNEQFF. In DNA form, the CDR3 reads TGCAGTGCTAGAGAACCCGCAGGGGTGGGAGGAAATGAGCAGTTCTTC.